Listed below are T cell receptor beta chains from one sample, sequenced in a study of cytomegalovirus exposure and HLA in healthy donors. The repertoire was sequenced with immunoSEQ multiplex PCR; TCRdb's copy has only in-frame clones and lacks some. Among 150,000 to 200,000 clones listed, around four fifths were seen once. Source material: PBMCs. The receptors were gathered from a woman between 45 and 65 years old in good health and CMV-seropositive. CDR3s include the opening cysteine and the closing phenylalanine or tryptophan. Each record gives: CDR3 DNA, CDR3 protein, J gene, D gene, V gene, clone size. The D gene is left open where the match is weak. Only part of the rows carry a size: once, few, many, or a class if the clone is expanded.

CDR3nt: TGTGCCAGCAGCTTAGTGTCTAGCGGCAACAATGAGCAGTTCTTC
CDR3aa: CASSLVSSGNNEQFF
j_gene: TRBJ2-1
d_gene: TRBD2
v_gene: TRBV7-2
abundance: NA

CDR3nt: TGCAGCGTTGAACGCAGGGTTTATGAGCAGTTCTTC
CDR3aa: CSVERRVYEQFF
j_gene: TRBJ2-1
d_gene: NA
v_gene: TRBV29-1
abundance: NA

CDR3nt: TGTGCCAGCAGTCTTCTCCGGGAGCCCACGGGGGGGACCCAGTACTTC
CDR3aa: CASSLLREPTGGTQYF
j_gene: TRBJ2-5
d_gene: TRBD2
v_gene: TRBV27
abundance: NA

CDR3nt: TGTGCCAGCAGCTCCGGGACAGGGGGCTCTTATGGCTACACCTTC
CDR3aa: CASSSGTGGSYGYTF
j_gene: TRBJ1-2
d_gene: TRBD1
v_gene: TRBV28
abundance: NA

CDR3nt: TGTGCCAGCAGTGAATCAGGACTAGTTCGAGATACGCAGTATTTT
CDR3aa: CASSESGLVRDTQYF
j_gene: TRBJ2-3
d_gene: TRBD2
v_gene: TRBV25-1
abundance: NA

CDR3nt: TGTGCCAGCAGCCCGATTCGGGGGGCAGGTCACTATGGCTACACCTTC
CDR3aa: CASSPIRGAGHYGYTF
j_gene: TRBJ1-2
d_gene: NA
v_gene: TRBV7-2
abundance: NA

CDR3nt: TGTGCCAGCACCCGAACAACTACAGGGGGTGAGCAGTTCTTC
CDR3aa: CASTRTTTGGEQFF
j_gene: TRBJ2-1
d_gene: TRBD1
v_gene: TRBV7-2
abundance: NA

CDR3nt: TGTGCCAGTAGTACGACAACCTGGGAGACTGAGCAGTACTTC
CDR3aa: CASSTTTWETEQYF
j_gene: TRBJ2-7
d_gene: NA
v_gene: TRBV19
abundance: NA

CDR3nt: TGTGCCAGCAGACCGCATGCAGACAGAGCAACTAGCACAGATACGCAGTATTTT
CDR3aa: CASRPHADRATSTDTQYF
j_gene: TRBJ2-3
d_gene: NA
v_gene: TRBV28
abundance: NA

CDR3nt: TGTGCCAGCACCTCTGGAGGGACAGGGAAGTGGACAGATACGCAGTATTTT
CDR3aa: CASTSGGTGKWTDTQYF
j_gene: TRBJ2-3
d_gene: TRBD1
v_gene: TRBV16
abundance: NA

CDR3nt: TGTGCCAGCAGCTTAGGGGGGACGAACACTGAAGCTTTCTTT
CDR3aa: CASSLGGTNTEAFF
j_gene: TRBJ1-1
d_gene: NA
v_gene: TRBV7-3
abundance: NA

CDR3nt: TGTGCCAGCAGCGTAGCGTCGAACACCGGGGAGCTGTTTTTT
CDR3aa: CASSVASNTGELFF
j_gene: TRBJ2-2
d_gene: NA
v_gene: TRBV9
abundance: NA

CDR3nt: TGCGCCAGCAGCCCCGGACAGGGAGAGTACAATGAGCAGTTCTTC
CDR3aa: CASSPGQGEYNEQFF
j_gene: TRBJ2-1
d_gene: TRBD1
v_gene: TRBV5-1
abundance: NA

CDR3nt: TGCGCCAGCAGCCGGGCTAGAGAAGGGGATGAGCAGTTCTTC
CDR3aa: CASSRAREGDEQFF
j_gene: TRBJ2-1
d_gene: NA
v_gene: TRBV4-3
abundance: NA

CDR3nt: TGCGCCAGCAGCTTGGTGGCGGGAGAACGGTACGAGCAGTACTTC
CDR3aa: CASSLVAGERYEQYF
j_gene: TRBJ2-7
d_gene: TRBD2
v_gene: TRBV5-1
abundance: few

CDR3nt: TGTGCCTGGAGTCTGAGCGGGAGGGGGAATGAGCAGTTCTTC
CDR3aa: CAWSLSGRGNEQFF
j_gene: TRBJ2-1
d_gene: TRBD2
v_gene: TRBV30
abundance: NA

CDR3nt: TGTGCCAGCAGCTTGGTGGTAGCGGGAGGCCCAGATACGCAGTATTTT
CDR3aa: CASSLVVAGGPDTQYF
j_gene: TRBJ2-3
d_gene: TRBD2
v_gene: TRBV5-6
abundance: NA

CDR3nt: TGTGCCAGTAGTATAGTAGGGGCACGGCAGCCCCAGCATTTT
CDR3aa: CASSIVGARQPQHF
j_gene: TRBJ1-5
d_gene: NA
v_gene: TRBV19
abundance: NA

CDR3nt: TGTGCCAGCAGGCAGGACAGGGTTTACACTGAAGCTTTCTTT
CDR3aa: CASRQDRVYTEAFF
j_gene: TRBJ1-1
d_gene: TRBD1
v_gene: TRBV6-5
abundance: NA

CDR3nt: TGTGCCAGCAGCTTGGGAGACAGGGGGTCTGGAAACACCATATATTTT
CDR3aa: CASSLGDRGSGNTIYF
j_gene: TRBJ1-3
d_gene: TRBD1
v_gene: TRBV5-6
abundance: NA

CDR3nt: TGCGCCAGCAGCTTGTCGGGGGGGGCCTACGAGCAGTACTTC
CDR3aa: CASSLSGGAYEQYF
j_gene: TRBJ2-7
d_gene: TRBD2
v_gene: TRBV5-1
abundance: NA

CDR3nt: TGTGCCAGCAGCAGGTTCAGGGTGGAAATATATTTT
CDR3aa: CASSRFRVEIYF
j_gene: TRBJ1-3
d_gene: NA
v_gene: TRBV28
abundance: NA